The 9 T cell receptor beta chains below all came from one sample that was sequenced in a study of blood T cell repertoires in COVID-19 (dated by TCRdb to between 2020 and 2021). The protocol used for the library was the immunoSEQ multiplex PCR assay. TCRdb mirrors the immuneACCESS table, restricted to in-frame sequences. Some clones are absent from its copies; in checked studies, under half trace to an unresolved V gene, and the reason for the others is unknown. Here the sample has 200,000 to 300,000 clones; under 90% occur a single time. 3.6% of the sample comes from the top ten. The sequenced sample was PBMCs or T cells enriched from blood (not recorded which). All receptors come from a woman in her thirties or forties who had been exposed to COVID-19.

The chain joins TRBV6-5 to TRBJ1-3; weak D call: TRBD1 (5 bases). CDR1 MNHEY and CDR2 SVGAGI come from the germline V gene. The V end was cut by 6 bases, the J end by 0 bases, with 12 bases between. This CDR3 region has 15 residues. CDR3 in amino acids: CASSPGLSSGNTIYF. CDR3 coding DNA: TGTGCCAGCAGCCCAGGGCTCAGCTCTGGAAACACCATATATTTT.

This clone was detected only once. The chain employs TRBV5-1 and TRBJ2-1, with 9 bases identical to TRBD1. In germline, CDR1 is SGHRS, CDR2 YFSETQ. The CDR3 contains 13 residues. Losses at the gene ends were 4 bases for V and 7 bases for J; bases not matched to a gene: 3. CDR3 loop: CASSGQGINEQFF. The CDR3 bases are TGCGCCAGCAGCGGACAGGGGATAAATGAGCAGTTCTTC.

The V call is TRBV5-1, the J call TRBJ1-4; D perhaps matches TRBD1 (6 bases). The germline gives CDR1 SGHRS, CDR2 YFSETQ. The length of the CDR3 is 16 residues. V dropped 0 bases and J dropped 3 bases, with 12 bases sitting between them. The DNA of the CDR3 is TGCGCCAGCAGCTTGGTAAACAGGGCCCCTAATGAAAAACTGTTTTTT. Translated, it gives CASSLVNRAPNEKLFF.

The chain employs TRBV28 and TRBJ1-4; TRBD1 aligns across 9 bases. Unmatched junction bases numbered 4, after V lost 6 bases and J lost 5 bases. Germline V gene lookup returns CDR1 MDHEN and CDR2 SYDVKM. This CDR3 comprises 14 residues. The CDR3 bases are TGTGCCAGCAGGGCCGGGACAGGGAATGAAAAACTGTTTTTT. This gives the protein CASRAGTGNEKLFF.

The CDR3 nucleotides read TGTGCCAGCAGCCCTGACAGGGTATCGGACGAGCAGTACTTC. This sequence encodes CASSPDRVSDEQYF. The V gene is TRBV7-2, the J gene TRBJ2-7; 7 bases are shared with TRBD1. The CDR3 extends over 14 amino acids. Germline V CDR1 and CDR2: SGHTA, FQGNSA. V lost 5 bases and J lost 5; bases outside the gene matches: 9.

The CDR3 loop reads CASTLGGNTGELFF. The DNA for the CDR3 is TGTGCCAGCACCCTGGGGGGGAACACCGGGGAGCTGTTTTTT. This rearrangement joins TRBV9 to TRBJ2-2; D is perhaps TRBD2 (6 bases). V was trimmed by 6 bases and J by 1 base, leaving 10 bases between them. Germline CDR1 and CDR2: SGDLS and YYNGEE. The CDR3 loop spans 14 amino acids. Together with reference TRBV9 and TRBJ2-2, the CDR3 gives the full variable domain: DSGVTQTPKHLITATGQRVTLRCSPRSGDLSVYWYQQSLDQGLQFLIQYYNGEERAKGNILERFSAQQFPDLHSELNLSSLELGDSALYFCASTLGGNTGELFFGEGSRLTVL.

The J gene is TRBJ2-1, the V gene TRBV5-5, with TRBD1 identical over 8 bases. This CDR3 has 13 residues. Germline lookup yields CDR1 SGHKS and CDR2 YYEKEE (reference sequence). Trimming removed 4 bases from V and 9 bases from J; junction bases left unmatched: 6. The CDR3 DNA sequence: TGTGCCAGCAGCGTAGACAGGGGCGGTGAGCAGTTCTTC. Translated: CASSVDRGGEQFF.

The sample holds one count of this clone. The chain is built from TRBV21-1 and TRBJ1-4; the D segment call TRBD1 is taken from the table without a DNA check. TRBV21-1 is a recognized pseudogene. The CDR3 has 21 amino acids. The CDR3 sequence is CASSPHTTWKTGSPTNEKLFF. CDR3 sequence (DNA): TGTGCCAGCAGCCCCCATACGACCTGGAAGACAGGGAGCCCAACTAATGAAAAACTGTTTTTT.

This chain connects TRBV19 to TRBJ2-1; 12 bases agree with TRBD2. Germline trimming cut 6 bases from V and 7 bases from J; bases unmatched to any gene: 7. The germline V gene encodes CDR1 LNHDA and CDR2 SQIVND (reference sequence). The CDR3 runs to 15 residues. CDR3 sequence (DNA): TGTGCCAGTAGGGCCGGGACTAGCGGGTATAATGAGCAGTTCTTC. Its protein product is CASRAGTSGYNEQFF. Drawing the rest from reference TRBV19 and TRBJ2-1, the complete variable domain is DGGITQSPKYLFRKEGQNVTLSCEQNLNHDAMYWYRQDPGQGLRLIYYSQIVNDFQKGDIAEGYSVSREKKESFPLTVTSAQKNPTAFYLCASRAGTSGYNEQFFGPGTRLTVL.